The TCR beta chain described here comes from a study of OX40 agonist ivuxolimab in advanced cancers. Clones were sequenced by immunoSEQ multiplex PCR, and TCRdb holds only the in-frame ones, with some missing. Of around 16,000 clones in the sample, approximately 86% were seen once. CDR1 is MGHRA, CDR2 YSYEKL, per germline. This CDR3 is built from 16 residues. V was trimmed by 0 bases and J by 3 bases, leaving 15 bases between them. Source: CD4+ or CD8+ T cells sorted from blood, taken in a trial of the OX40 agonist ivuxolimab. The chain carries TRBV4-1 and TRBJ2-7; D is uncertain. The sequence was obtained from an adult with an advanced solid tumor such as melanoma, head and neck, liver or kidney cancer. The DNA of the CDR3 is TGCGCCAGCAGCCAAGATTCAGGAAAGAACCTCTACGAGCAGTACTTC. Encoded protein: CASSQDSGKNLYEQYF.